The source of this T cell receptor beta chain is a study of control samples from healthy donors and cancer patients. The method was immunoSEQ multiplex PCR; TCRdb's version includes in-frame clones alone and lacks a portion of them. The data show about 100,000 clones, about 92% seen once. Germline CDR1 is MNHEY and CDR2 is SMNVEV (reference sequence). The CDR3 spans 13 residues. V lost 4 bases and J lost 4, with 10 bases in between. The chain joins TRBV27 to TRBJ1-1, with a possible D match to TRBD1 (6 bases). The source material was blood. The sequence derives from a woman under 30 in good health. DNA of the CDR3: TGTGCCAGCAGTTACGGACAGATCACTGAAGCTTTCTTT. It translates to CASSYGQITEAFF.